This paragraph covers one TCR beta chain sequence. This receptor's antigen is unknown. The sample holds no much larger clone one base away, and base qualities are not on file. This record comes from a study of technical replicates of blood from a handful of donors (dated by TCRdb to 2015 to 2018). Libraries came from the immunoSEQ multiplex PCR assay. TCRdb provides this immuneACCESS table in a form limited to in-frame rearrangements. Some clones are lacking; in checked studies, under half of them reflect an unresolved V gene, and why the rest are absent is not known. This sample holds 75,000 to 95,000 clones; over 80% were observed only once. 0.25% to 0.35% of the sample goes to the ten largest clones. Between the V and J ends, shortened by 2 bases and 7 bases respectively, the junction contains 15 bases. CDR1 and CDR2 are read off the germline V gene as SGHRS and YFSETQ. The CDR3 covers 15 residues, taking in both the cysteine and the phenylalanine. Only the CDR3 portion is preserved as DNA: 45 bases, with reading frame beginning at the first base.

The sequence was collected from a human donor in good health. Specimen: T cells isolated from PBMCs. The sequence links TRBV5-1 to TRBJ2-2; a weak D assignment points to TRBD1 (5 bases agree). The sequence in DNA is TGCGCCAGCAGCTTTGGACAATCGCTGGGCGGGGAGCTGTTTTTT. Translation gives CASSFGQSLGGELFF.